This T cell receptor beta chain derives from a study of blood T cell repertoires in COVID-19. How the authors handled the data: Reference gene primer amplification gave estimated nucleated cell counts. The method was immunoSEQ multiplex PCR; TCRdb's version includes in-frame clones alone and lacks a portion of them. The V and J calls and the clone size are those of that table, but D and trimming were determined from the DNA. The sample yields more than 95,000 clones, approximately 85% seen once. The CDR3 sequence is 15 residues long. V was pared by 5 bases and J by 2 bases, with 7 bases of the junction left unmatched. Germline CDR1 SGHTA, CDR2 FQGNSA.

Material for sequencing was peripheral blood. This TCR was sampled from a woman at least 80 years old with COVID-19, enrolled during active disease. The chain carries TRBV7-2 and TRBJ2-7; 9 nucleotides match TRBD2. In nucleotides, the CDR3 is TGTGCCAGCAGCATTGAGCGCGGGAGGGCCTACGAGCAGTACTTC. Protein: CASSIERGRAYEQYF.